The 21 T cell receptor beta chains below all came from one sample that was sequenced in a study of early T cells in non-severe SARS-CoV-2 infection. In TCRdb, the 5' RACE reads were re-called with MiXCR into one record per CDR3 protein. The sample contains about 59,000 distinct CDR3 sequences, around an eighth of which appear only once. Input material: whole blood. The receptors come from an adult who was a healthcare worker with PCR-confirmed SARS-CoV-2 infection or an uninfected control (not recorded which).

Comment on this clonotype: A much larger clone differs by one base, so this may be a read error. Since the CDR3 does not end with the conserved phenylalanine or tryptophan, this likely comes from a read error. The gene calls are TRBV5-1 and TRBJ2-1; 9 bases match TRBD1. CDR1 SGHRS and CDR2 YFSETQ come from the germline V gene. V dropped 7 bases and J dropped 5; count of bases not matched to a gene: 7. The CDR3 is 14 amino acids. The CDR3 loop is CASFPGQGHNEQFL. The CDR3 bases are TGCGCCAGCTTTCCGGGACAGGGACACAATGAGCAGTTCCTC.

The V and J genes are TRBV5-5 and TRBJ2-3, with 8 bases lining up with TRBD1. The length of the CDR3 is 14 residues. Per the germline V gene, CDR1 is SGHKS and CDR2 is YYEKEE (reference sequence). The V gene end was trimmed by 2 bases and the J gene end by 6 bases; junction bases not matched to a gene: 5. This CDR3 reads CASSLARTGDTQYF. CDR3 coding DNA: TGTGCCAGCAGCTTAGCCAGGACAGGGGATACGCAGTATTTT.

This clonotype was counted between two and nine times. CDR3 nucleotides: TGTGCCAGCAGGCCCAGGACGTCGAACGAGCAGTACTTC. As protein: CASRPRTSNEQYF. The chain is built from TRBV5-6 and TRBJ2-7, with unresolved D. This CDR3 is built from 13 residues. Per germline, CDR1 SGHDT and CDR2 YYEEEE. With 5 bases removed from V and 5 bases from J, the gap between germline ends came to 14 bases.

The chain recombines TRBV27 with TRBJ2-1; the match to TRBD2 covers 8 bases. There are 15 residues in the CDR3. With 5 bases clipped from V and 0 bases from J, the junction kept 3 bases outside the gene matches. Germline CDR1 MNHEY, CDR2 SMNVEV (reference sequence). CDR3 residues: CASSHGGASYNEQFF. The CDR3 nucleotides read TGTGCCAGCAGTCACGGGGGGGCCTCCTACAATGAGCAGTTCTTC.

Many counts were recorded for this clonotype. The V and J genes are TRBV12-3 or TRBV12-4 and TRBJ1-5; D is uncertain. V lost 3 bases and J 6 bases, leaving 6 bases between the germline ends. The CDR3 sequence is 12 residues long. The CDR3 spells CASSFRSQPQHF. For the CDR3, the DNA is TGTGCCAGCAGTTTTAGGTCTCAGCCCCAGCATTTT.

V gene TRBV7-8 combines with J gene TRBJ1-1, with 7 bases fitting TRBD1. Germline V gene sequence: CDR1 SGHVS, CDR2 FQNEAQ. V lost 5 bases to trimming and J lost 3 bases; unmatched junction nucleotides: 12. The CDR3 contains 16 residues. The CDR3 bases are TGTGCCAGCAGCACATCAGGGGGAAGAGGGCACACTGAAGCTTTCTTT. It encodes CASSTSGGRGHTEAFF.

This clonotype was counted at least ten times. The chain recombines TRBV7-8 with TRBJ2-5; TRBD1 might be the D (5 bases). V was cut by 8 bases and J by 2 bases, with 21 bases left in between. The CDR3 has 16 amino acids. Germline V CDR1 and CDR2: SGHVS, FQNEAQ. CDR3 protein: CASDSFRAEEQETQYF. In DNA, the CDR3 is TGTGCCAGCGACAGCTTCCGTGCTGAGGAGCAAGAGACCCAGTACTTC.

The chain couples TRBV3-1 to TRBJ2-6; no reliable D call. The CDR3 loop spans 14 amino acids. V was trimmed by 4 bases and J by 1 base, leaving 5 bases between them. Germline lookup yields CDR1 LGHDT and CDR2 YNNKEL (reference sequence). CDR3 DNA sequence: TGTGCCAGCAGCCCTACTTCTGGGGCCAACGTCCTGACTTTC. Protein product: CASSPTSGANVLTF.

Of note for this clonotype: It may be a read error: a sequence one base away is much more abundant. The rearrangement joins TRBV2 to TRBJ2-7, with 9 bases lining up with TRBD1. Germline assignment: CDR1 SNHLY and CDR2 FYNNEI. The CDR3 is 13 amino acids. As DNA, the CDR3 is TGTGCCACAACCGGGACAGGGCCACACGAGAAGTACTTC. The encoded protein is CATTGTGPHEKYF. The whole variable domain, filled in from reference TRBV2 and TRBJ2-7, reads EPEVTQTPSHQVTQMGQEVILRCVPISNHLYFYWYRQILGQKVEFLVSFYNNEISEKSEIFDDQFSVERPDGSNFTLKIRSTKLEDSAMYFCATTGTGPHEKYFGPGTRLTVT.

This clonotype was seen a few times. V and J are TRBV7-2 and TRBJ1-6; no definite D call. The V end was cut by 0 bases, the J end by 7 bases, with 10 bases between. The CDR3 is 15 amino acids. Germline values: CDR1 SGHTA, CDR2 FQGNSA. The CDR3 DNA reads TGTGCCAGCAGCTTAGCGCTAGGGATCAATTCACCCCTCCACTTT. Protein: CASSLALGINSPLHF.

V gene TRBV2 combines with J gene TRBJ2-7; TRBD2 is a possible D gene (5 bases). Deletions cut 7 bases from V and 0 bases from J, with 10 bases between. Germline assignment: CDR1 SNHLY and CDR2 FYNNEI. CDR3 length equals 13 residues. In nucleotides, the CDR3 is TGTGCCAGCAACGGGGTGAGCTCCTACGAGCAGTACTTC. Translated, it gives CASNGVSSYEQYF.

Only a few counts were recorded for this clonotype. The CDR3 region is CSVVATNEKLFF. DNA for the CDR3: TGCAGCGTGGTTGCAACTAATGAAAAACTGTTTTTT. This chain links TRBV29-1 with TRBJ1-4; D remains unclear. V lost 6 bases and J 0 bases, leaving 5 bases between the germline ends. CDR3 length: 12 residues. In germline, CDR1 is SQVTM, CDR2 ANQGSEA.

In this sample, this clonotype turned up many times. The CDR3 DNA sequence: TGCGCCAGCAGTTACAGGGACAATGAGCAGTTCTTC. Protein: CASSYRDNEQFF. This chain links TRBV10-2 with TRBJ2-1; D may be TRBD1 (6 bases). CDR1 is WSHSY, CDR2 SAAADI, per germline. The V gene lost 5 bases and the J gene lost 5 bases, with 7 bases spanning the gap. CDR3 size: 12 residues.

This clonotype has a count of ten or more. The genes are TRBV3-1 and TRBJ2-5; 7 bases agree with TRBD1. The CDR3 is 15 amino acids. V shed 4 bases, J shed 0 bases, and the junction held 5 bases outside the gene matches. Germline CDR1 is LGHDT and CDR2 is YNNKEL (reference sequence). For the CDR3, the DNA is TGTGCCAGCAGCCCCCAGACAGGGAACCAAGAGACCCAGTACTTC. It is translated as CASSPQTGNQETQYF.

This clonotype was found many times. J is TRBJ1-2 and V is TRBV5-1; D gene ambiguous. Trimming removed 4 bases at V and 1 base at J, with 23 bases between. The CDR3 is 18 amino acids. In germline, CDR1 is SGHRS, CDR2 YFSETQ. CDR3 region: CASSLLSLQLPFNYGYTF. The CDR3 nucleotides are TGCGCCAGCAGCCTCCTATCCCTCCAACTACCCTTTAACTATGGCTACACCTTC.

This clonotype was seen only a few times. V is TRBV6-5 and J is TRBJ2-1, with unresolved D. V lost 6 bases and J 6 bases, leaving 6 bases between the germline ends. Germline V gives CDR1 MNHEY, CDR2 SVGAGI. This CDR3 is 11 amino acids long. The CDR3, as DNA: TGTGCCAGCAGGGAGAGCAATGAGCAGTTCTTC. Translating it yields CASRESNEQFF.

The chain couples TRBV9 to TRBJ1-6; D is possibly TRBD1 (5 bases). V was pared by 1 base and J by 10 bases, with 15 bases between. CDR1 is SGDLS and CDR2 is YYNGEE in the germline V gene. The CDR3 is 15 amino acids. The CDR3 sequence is CASSVSPNRISPLHF. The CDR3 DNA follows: TGTGCCAGCAGCGTATCCCCGAACAGGATCTCACCCCTCCACTTT.

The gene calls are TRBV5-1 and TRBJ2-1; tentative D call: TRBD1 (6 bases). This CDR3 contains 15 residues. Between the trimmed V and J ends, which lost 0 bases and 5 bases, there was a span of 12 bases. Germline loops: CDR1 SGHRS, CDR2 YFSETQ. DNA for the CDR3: TGCGCCAGCAGCTTGGTAGCAGGGGCCCACAATGAGCAGTTCTTC. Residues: CASSLVAGAHNEQFF.

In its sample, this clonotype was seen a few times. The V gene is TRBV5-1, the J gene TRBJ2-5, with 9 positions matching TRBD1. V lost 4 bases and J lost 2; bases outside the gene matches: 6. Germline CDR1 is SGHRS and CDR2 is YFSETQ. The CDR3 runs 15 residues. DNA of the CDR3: TGCGCCAGCAGCCAAGGGACAGGGATTCAAGAGACCCAGTACTTC. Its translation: CASSQGTGIQETQYF.

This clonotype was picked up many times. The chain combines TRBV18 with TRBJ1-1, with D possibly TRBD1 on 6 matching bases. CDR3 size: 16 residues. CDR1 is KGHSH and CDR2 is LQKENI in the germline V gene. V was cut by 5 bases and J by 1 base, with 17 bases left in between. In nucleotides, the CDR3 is TGTGCCAGCTCAGCCTTACAGGGTCCTCGGAACACTGAAGCTTTCTTT. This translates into CASSALQGPRNTEAFF.

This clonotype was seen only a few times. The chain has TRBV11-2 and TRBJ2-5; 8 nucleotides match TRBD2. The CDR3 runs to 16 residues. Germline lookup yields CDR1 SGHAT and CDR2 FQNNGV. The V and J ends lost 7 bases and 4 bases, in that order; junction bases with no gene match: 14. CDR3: CASTDGRGSGGETQYF. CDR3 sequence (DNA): TGTGCCAGCACCGACGGGAGGGGGTCAGGCGGAGAGACCCAGTACTTC.